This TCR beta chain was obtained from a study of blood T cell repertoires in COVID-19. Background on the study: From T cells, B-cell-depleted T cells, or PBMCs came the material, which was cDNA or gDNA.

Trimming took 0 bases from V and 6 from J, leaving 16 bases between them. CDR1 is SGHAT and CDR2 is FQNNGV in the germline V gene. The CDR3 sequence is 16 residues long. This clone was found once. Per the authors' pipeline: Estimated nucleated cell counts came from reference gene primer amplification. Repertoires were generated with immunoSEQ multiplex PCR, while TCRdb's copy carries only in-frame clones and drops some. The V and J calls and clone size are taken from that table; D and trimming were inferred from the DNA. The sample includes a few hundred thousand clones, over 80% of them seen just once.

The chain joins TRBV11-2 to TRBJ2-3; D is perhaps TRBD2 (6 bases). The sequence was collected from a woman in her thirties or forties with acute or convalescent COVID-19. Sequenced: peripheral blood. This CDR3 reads CASSLDRFPAGDTQYF. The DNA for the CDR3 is TGTGCCAGCAGCTTAGACAGGTTCCCCGCGGGGGATACGCAGTATTTT. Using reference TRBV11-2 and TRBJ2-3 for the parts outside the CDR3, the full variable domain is EAGVAQSPRYKIIEKRQSVAFWCNPISGHATLYWYQQILGQGPKLLIQFQNNGVVDDSQLPKDRFSAERLKGVDSTLKIQPAKLEDSAVYLCASSLDRFPAGDTQYFGPGTRLTVL.